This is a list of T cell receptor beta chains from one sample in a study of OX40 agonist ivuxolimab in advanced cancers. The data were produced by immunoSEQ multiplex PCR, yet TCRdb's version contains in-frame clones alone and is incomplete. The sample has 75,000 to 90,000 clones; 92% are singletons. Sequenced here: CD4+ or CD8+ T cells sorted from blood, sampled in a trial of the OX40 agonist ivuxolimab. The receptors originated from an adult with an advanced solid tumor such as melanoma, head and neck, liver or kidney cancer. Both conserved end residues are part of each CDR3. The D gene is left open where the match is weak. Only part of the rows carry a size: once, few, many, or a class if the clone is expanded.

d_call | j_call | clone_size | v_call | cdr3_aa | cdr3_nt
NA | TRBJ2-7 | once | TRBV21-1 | CARGIQGRPYEQYF | TGTGCCAGGGGTATCCAGGGTAGGCCCTACGAGCAGTACTTC
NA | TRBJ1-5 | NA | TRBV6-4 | CASSEQFNQPQHF | TGTGCCAGCAGTGAGCAGTTTAATCAGCCCCAGCATTTT
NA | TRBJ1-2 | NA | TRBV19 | CASNLNSVGQFYGYTF | TGTGCCAGTAACCTAAACTCAGTAGGACAATTCTATGGCTACACCTTC
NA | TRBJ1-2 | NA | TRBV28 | CASSGEGFYGYTF | TGTGCCAGCAGTGGGGAGGGTTTCTATGGCTACACCTTC
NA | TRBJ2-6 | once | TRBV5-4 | CASSGERAGANVLTF | TGTGCCAGCAGCGGGGAGAGAGCCGGGGCCAACGTCCTGACTTTC
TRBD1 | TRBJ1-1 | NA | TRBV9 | CASSPRQGMNTEAFF | TGTGCCAGCAGCCCTAGACAGGGGATGAACACTGAAGCTTTCTTT
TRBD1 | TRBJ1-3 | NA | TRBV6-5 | CASSAQGALGNTIYF | TGTGCCAGCAGTGCCCAGGGGGCGCTTGGAAACACCATATATTTT
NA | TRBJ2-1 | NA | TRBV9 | CASSVAKGGRKFF | TGTGCCAGCAGCGTAGCTAAAGGTGGGCGGAAGTTCTTC
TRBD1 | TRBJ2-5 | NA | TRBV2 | CARNRGLSETQYF | TGTGCCAGAAACAGGGGGCTCTCGGAGACCCAGTACTTC
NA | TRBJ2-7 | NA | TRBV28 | CASTRGLGSYEQYF | TGTGCCAGCACCCGAGGACTGGGCTCCTACGAGCAGTACTTC
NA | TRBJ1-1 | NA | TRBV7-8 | CASSRMGEQGEAFF | TGTGCCAGCAGTAGGATGGGGGAACAAGGTGAAGCTTTCTTT
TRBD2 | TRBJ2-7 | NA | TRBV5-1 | CASSDLSGATYEQYF | TGCGCCAGCAGCGATCTTAGCGGGGCAACCTACGAGCAGTACTTC
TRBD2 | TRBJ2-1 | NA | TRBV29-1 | CSAVSGGAGISSYNEQFF | TGCAGCGCCGTTAGCGGGGGGGCCGGTATAAGCTCCTACAATGAGCAGTTCTTC
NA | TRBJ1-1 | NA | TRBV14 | CASRPGSPGDTEAFF | TGTGCCAGCCGCCCGGGCTCCCCGGGGGACACTGAAGCTTTCTTT
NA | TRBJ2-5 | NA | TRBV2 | CASSDSTSHETQYF | TGTGCCAGCAGTGATTCAACTAGTCATGAGACCCAGTACTTC
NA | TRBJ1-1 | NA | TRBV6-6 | CASHGQLPMNTEAFF | TGTGCCAGCCATGGGCAGTTGCCCATGAACACTGAAGCTTTCTTT
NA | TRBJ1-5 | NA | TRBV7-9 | CASSHPVGPQHF | TGTGCCAGCAGCCACCCGGTGGGGCCCCAGCATTTT
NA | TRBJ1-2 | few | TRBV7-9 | CASSLGPPEYYGYTF | TGTGCCAGCAGCTTAGGTCCCCCGGAGTACTATGGCTACACCTTC
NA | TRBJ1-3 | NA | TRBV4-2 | CASSLTTNSGNTIYF | TGTGCCAGCAGCCTAACGACGAACTCTGGAAACACCATATATTTT
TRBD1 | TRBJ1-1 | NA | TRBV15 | CATNQGQGVTEAFF | TGTGCCACCAATCAAGGACAGGGGGTTACTGAAGCTTTCTTT
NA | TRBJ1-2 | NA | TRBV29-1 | CSVFRVDDYGYTF | TGCAGCGTTTTCAGGGTTGACGACTATGGCTACACCTTC
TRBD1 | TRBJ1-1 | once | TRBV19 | CASTLFWTGGTEAFF | TGTGCCAGTACTCTTTTCTGGACAGGGGGCACTGAAGCTTTCTTT
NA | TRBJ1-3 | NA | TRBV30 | CAWSGGYSGNTIYF | TGTGCCTGGAGTGGAGGGTACTCTGGAAACACCATATATTTT
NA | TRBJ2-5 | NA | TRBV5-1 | CASSTGTAAEETQYF | TGCGCCAGCAGTACTGGTACGGCGGCTGAAGAGACCCAGTACTTC